Below are 10 T cell receptor beta chains sequenced from a single sample in a study of Ad26.COV2.S vaccination and SARS-CoV-2 variants (dated by TCRdb to 2020 to 2023). Sample treatment or condition, as interpreted from the label and publication: around 19 received Ad26.COV2.S at low or high dose, single or two shots; several received placebo; per-sample allocation not given. Repertoires of vaccine and placebo recipients were sequenced from samples collected on day 63 after the first injection. To prepare the library, the immunoSEQ multiplex PCR assay was applied. TCRdb holds this immuneACCESS table with in-frame rearrangements only. Some clones are missing; in checked studies, unresolved V genes explain under half, and the rest has no known cause. Recorded for this sample are around 340,000 clones; roughly 90% of them occurred a single time. The ten biggest clones cover around 5.3% of the sample.

The sample here was peripheral blood, taken in a trial of Ad26.COV2.S vaccine versus placebo. The receptors were gathered from a person aged 18-65 years who received the Ad26.COV2.S COVID-19 vaccine or a placebo.

The rearrangement joins TRBV12-3 or TRBV12-4 to TRBJ1-2; no reliable D call. This CDR3 is 13 amino acids long. The ends were cut back, 3 bases at V and 0 bases at J, with 5 bases in the middle. DNA of the CDR3: TGTGCCAGCAGTTTCTCTGCTAACTATGGCTACACCTTC. Translation gives CASSFSANYGYTF.

The V call is TRBV19, the J call TRBJ1-1; no reliable D call. The CDR3 runs to 15 residues. The V end was cut by 1 base, the J end by 0 bases, with 9 bases between. The V gene's germline CDR1 is LNHDA and CDR2 SQIVND (reference sequence). CDR3 region: CASSIVRFMNTEAFF. The CDR3 DNA sequence: TGTGCCAGTAGTATAGTGCGCTTTATGAACACTGAAGCTTTCTTT.

The chain uses TRBV5-4 and TRBJ1-1; D is unresolved. This CDR3 is built from 15 residues. Germline V gene sequence: CDR1 SGHNT, CDR2 YYREEE (reference sequence). Trimming stripped 2 bases from V and 0 bases from J, with 11 bases between. The CDR3 DNA reads TGTGCCAGCAGCTTCGGGAGCAGGATGAACACTGAAGCTTTCTTT. It translates to CASSFGSRMNTEAFF.

The rearrangement links TRBV28 to TRBJ2-1, with D unclear. This CDR3 region has 11 residues. Germline CDR1 is MDHEN and CDR2 is SYDVKM. The V end lost 5 bases, the J end lost 6 bases, and 5 bases lay between the germline ends. The CDR3 DNA reads as TGTGCCAGCAGTACGCGCAATGAGCAGTTCTTC. It specifies CASSTRNEQFF. Full variable domain (remainder filled in from reference TRBV28 and TRBJ2-1): DVKVTQSSRYLVKRTGEKVFLECVQDMDHENMFWYRQDPGLGLRLIYFSYDVKMKEKGDIPEGYSVSREKKERFSLILESASTNQTSMYLCASSTRNEQFFGPGTRLTVL.

This clone was detected once. J is TRBJ1-2 and V is TRBV6-5; tentative D call: TRBD1 (5 bases). V dropped 7 bases and J dropped 2 bases, with 8 bases sitting between them. The CDR3 totals 12 residues. CDR1 is MNHEY and CDR2 is SVGAGI in the germline V gene. The CDR3 loop is CASTGDNYGYTF. DNA of the CDR3: TGTGCCAGCACGGGGGACAACTATGGCTACACCTTC.

Note on this clone: Other DNA sequences within the sample encode an identical CDR3. CDR3 protein: CASSLGDSYEQYF. As DNA, the CDR3 is TGTGCCAGCAGCTTAGGCGACTCCTACGAGCAGTACTTC. The genes are TRBV13 and TRBJ2-7; D unclear. V was pared by 0 bases and J by 0 bases, with 3 bases between. CDR1 is PRHDT, CDR2 FYEKMQ, per germline (reference sequence). The CDR3 sequence is 13 residues long.

The chain couples TRBV27 to TRBJ2-7; D gene unclear. CDR1 is MNHEY and CDR2 is SMNVEV in the germline V gene (reference sequence). V was clipped by 2 bases and J by 2 bases, with 7 bases between them. The CDR3 loop spans 13 amino acids. The CDR3: CASSLAAPYEQYF. Written as DNA, the CDR3 is TGTGCCAGCAGTTTAGCGGCCCCCTACGAGCAGTACTTC.

The chain's CDR3 is CASSYSRGKDSPLHF. The CDR3 coding sequence is TGTGCCAGCAGTTACTCGAGAGGGAAGGACTCACCCCTCCACTTT. This chain uses TRBV6-5 with TRBJ1-6, with D uncertain. CDR1 and CDR2 from the germline V gene are MNHEY and SVGAGI. The CDR3 sequence is 15 residues long. Trimming stripped 0 bases from V and 10 bases from J, with 13 bases between.

This chain uses TRBV30 with TRBJ2-7, with 12 bases identical to TRBD1. The germline V gene encodes CDR1 GTSNPN and CDR2 SVGIG (reference sequence). The V and J ends lost 2 bases and 2 bases, in that order; junction bases with no gene match: 4. The CDR3 extends over 15 amino acids. This CDR3 is CAWSFGDRGPYEQYF. CDR3 sequence (DNA): TGTGCCTGGAGTTTTGGGGACAGGGGGCCCTACGAGCAGTACTTC. The entire variable domain, with the rest obtained from reference TRBV30 and TRBJ2-7, is as follows: SQTIHQWPATLVQPVGSPLSLECTVEGTSNPNLYWYRQAAGRGLQLLFYSVGIGQISSEVPQNLSASRPQDRQFILSSKKLLLSDSGFYLCAWSFGDRGPYEQYFGPGTRLTVT.

J is TRBJ2-3 and V is TRBV19; D tentatively fits TRBD1 or TRBD2 (5 bases each). The germline CDR1 and CDR2 sequences are LNHDA and SQIVND (reference sequence). V was clipped by 9 bases and J by 3 bases, with 16 bases between them. The CDR3 is made up of 14 amino acids. The CDR3 sequence is CASSPGPETDTQYF. The CDR3 nucleotides read TGTGCCAGCAGCCCGGGACCCGAAACAGATACGCAGTATTTT.